These 30 T cell receptor beta chains came from one sample sequenced in a study of radiotherapy plus CTLA-4 blockade in lung cancer. Assay: immunoSEQ multiplex PCR; the TCRdb copy retains only in-frame clones and omits some. The table has tens of thousands of clones, approximately 80% seen once. Material: peripheral blood, obtained from a patient treated with radiotherapy plus ipilimumab. The receptors originated from a human donor with non-small cell lung cancer who had a complete response to radiotherapy plus ipilimumab.

In nucleotides, the CDR3 is TGTGCCAGCCGGGACCCGAACACTGAAGCTTTCTTT. Translating gives CASRDPNTEAFF. The chain carries TRBV7-2 and TRBJ1-1, with D tentatively TRBD1 (5 bases). Germline V gene sequence: CDR1 SGHTA, CDR2 FQGNSA. Trimming removed 8 bases from V and 1 base from J, with 8 bases in between. The CDR3 is 12 residues long.

This clone was observed once. For the CDR3, the DNA is TGTGCCAGCAGTTTATCAGCGAAACCTAGCACAGATACGCAGTATTTT. Encoded protein: CASSLSAKPSTDTQYF. J is TRBJ2-3 and V is TRBV27, with D uncertain. V was pared by 0 bases and J by 0 bases, with 10 bases between. CDR3 length: 16 residues. Per germline, CDR1 MNHEY and CDR2 SMNVEV (reference sequence).

CDR3 in DNA: TGTGCCAGCAGCCCGGAAGGGGGACTAGCGGGGGCACAGACCTACGAGCAGTACTTC. Its translation: CASSPEGGLAGAQTYEQYF. The V and J genes are TRBV9 and TRBJ2-7; TRBD2 aligns across 14 bases. Trimming at V came to 4 bases and at J to 2 bases, leaving 14 bases not matched to a gene. The germline gives CDR1 SGDLS, CDR2 YYNGEE. The CDR3 loop spans 19 amino acids.

The J gene is TRBJ1-4, the V gene TRBV25-1, with 8 bases fitting TRBD1. V was pared by 5 bases and J by 3 bases, with 8 bases of the junction left unmatched. Germline assignment: CDR1 MGHDK and CDR2 SYGVNS. The CDR3 extends over 16 amino acids. The CDR3 reads CASSNQGAGSNEKLFF. The CDR3 bases are TGTGCCAGCAGTAACCAGGGGGCAGGGTCTAATGAAAAACTGTTTTTT.

The chain carries TRBV9 and TRBJ2-5, with 13 bases matching TRBD2. The germline CDR1 and CDR2 sequences are SGDLS and YYNGEE. The ends lost 4 bases at V and 1 base at J; junction bases unmatched: 4. There are 16 residues in the CDR3. The CDR3 here is CASSPRLAGGQETQYF. The CDR3 DNA follows: TGTGCCAGCAGCCCCCGACTAGCGGGGGGCCAAGAGACCCAGTACTTC.

V gene TRBV11-2 combines with J gene TRBJ2-2, with 10 bases lining up with TRBD1. The CDR3 length is 18 residues. Germline V lookup: CDR1 SGHAT, CDR2 FQNNGV. V lost 0 bases and J lost 5; bases outside the gene matches: 9. CDR3 protein: CASSLDRGWDRGTGELFF. Written as DNA, the CDR3 is TGTGCCAGCAGCTTAGATAGGGGCTGGGACAGGGGTACCGGGGAGCTGTTTTTT.

This sequence joins TRBV27 and TRBJ2-3, with TRBD2 identical over 11 bases. The length of the CDR3 is 19 residues. The germline gives CDR1 MNHEY, CDR2 SMNVEV (reference sequence). After removal of 0 bases from V and 2 bases from J, the junction contained 10 bases not matched to a gene. The CDR3 nucleotides read TGTGCCAGCAGTTTATCCCCGGGACTAGCGGACCTTTCCACAGATACGCAGTATTTT. Translation: CASSLSPGLADLSTDTQYF.

V gene TRBV5-4 combines with J gene TRBJ2-1; TRBD2 agrees at 16 bases. The CDR3 is 16 amino acids. The V segment lost 4 bases and the J segment 4 bases; nucleotides outside the gene matches: 2. Germline values: CDR1 SGHNT, CDR2 YYREEE (reference sequence). The CDR3: CASSAGLAGGYNEQFF. The CDR3 DNA is TGTGCCAGCAGCGCGGGACTAGCGGGAGGGTACAATGAGCAGTTCTTC.

The chain employs TRBV27 and TRBJ2-4, with D tentatively TRBD1 (6 bases). Trimming removed 9 bases from V and 0 bases from J, with 18 bases in between. In germline, CDR1 is MNHEY, CDR2 SMNVEV (reference sequence). The CDR3 runs to 16 residues. The CDR3 sequence is CARSDRTFEAKNIQYF. For the CDR3, the DNA is TGTGCCAGAAGCGACAGGACATTCGAAGCCAAAAACATTCAGTACTTC.

The rearrangement joins TRBV10-2 to TRBJ1-5; D is possibly TRBD1 (5 bases). The V gene's germline CDR1 is WSHSY and CDR2 SAAADI. CDR3 length: 14 amino acids. Trimming pared 0 bases from V and 6 bases from J, leaving 9 bases between. The CDR3 DNA reads as TGCGCCAGCAGTGAGTCAAGAGGGGTTCAGCCCCAGCATTTT. Protein sequence: CASSESRGVQPQHF.

This sequence joins TRBV5-1 and TRBJ1-4; no reliable D call. The CDR3 runs 16 residues. Germline V CDR1 and CDR2: SGHRS, YFSETQ. Trimming pared 4 bases from V and 0 bases from J, leaving 13 bases between. The CDR3, as DNA: TGCGCCAGCAGCAGGACCTATTTCTCAACTAATGAAAAACTGTTTTTT. The encoded protein is CASSRTYFSTNEKLFF.

The V and J genes are TRBV18 and TRBJ2-1; 7 bases fit TRBD1. The CDR3 extends over 16 amino acids. J lost 1 base, V lost 3 bases, and 6 bases had no gene match. Germline V gene lookup returns CDR1 KGHSH and CDR2 LQKENI. The CDR3 is CASSPVGGLSYNEQFF. The CDR3 bases are TGTGCCAGCTCACCGGTAGGGGGCTTGTCCTACAATGAGCAGTTCTTC.

This clone was recorded a few times. The rearrangement uses TRBV12-5 and TRBJ2-2, with D uncertain. Germline loops: CDR1 LGHNT, CDR2 FRNRAP. V was trimmed by 0 bases and J by 7 bases, leaving 3 bases between them. This CDR3 spans 12 amino acids. For the CDR3, the DNA is TGTGCTAGTGGTTTGGTACGCGGGGAGCTGTTTTTT. Residues: CASGLVRGELFF.

This chain connects TRBV14 to TRBJ2-5; D is unclear. The CDR3 runs 11 residues. The V gene lost 4 bases and the J gene lost 7 bases, with 7 bases spanning the gap. The germline V gene has CDR1 SGHDN and CDR2 FVKESK. The CDR3 sequence: CASSPWGTQYF. In DNA, the CDR3 is TGTGCCAGCAGCCCCTGGGGGACCCAGTACTTC.

This clone has a single count. This chain links TRBV27 with TRBJ2-7; D possibly uses TRBD1 or TRBD2 (5 bases each). The CDR3 is made up of 15 amino acids. Trimming took 6 bases from V and 0 from J, leaving 15 bases between them. Germline assignment: CDR1 MNHEY and CDR2 SMNVEV (reference sequence). The CDR3 bases are TGTGCCAGCAGCCGGGACGGGGCGGGCTCCTACGAGCAGTACGTC. It specifies CASSRDGAGSYEQYV.

This clone was found once. CDR3: CASSPRLAGREETQYF. In nucleotides, the CDR3 is TGTGCCAGCAGCCCCCGACTAGCGGGGAGGGAAGAGACCCAGTACTTC. The rearrangement joins TRBV5-4 to TRBJ2-5; 11 nucleotides align to TRBD2. The V and J ends lost 4 bases and 3 bases, in that order; junction bases with no gene match: 8. The CDR3 runs 16 residues. Germline V gives CDR1 SGHNT, CDR2 YYREEE (reference sequence).

This chain joins TRBV25-1 and TRBJ2-2, with TRBD2 identical over 8 bases. Germline CDR1 and CDR2: MGHDK and SYGVNS. After removal of 3 bases from V and 3 bases from J, the junction contained 6 bases not matched to a gene. The CDR3 is 16 residues long. Here the CDR3 DNA reads TGTGCCAGCAGTGAGTTTGCTAGCGGGCACACCGGGGAGCTGTTTTTT. Its translation is CASSEFASGHTGELFF.

The chain couples TRBV19 to TRBJ1-1, with D possibly TRBD1 on 6 matching bases. Deletions cut 3 bases from V and 1 base from J, with 12 bases between. The CDR3 is made up of 15 amino acids. Germline-derived CDR1 and CDR2 are LNHDA and SQIVND (reference sequence). CDR3 sequence (DNA): TGTGCCAGTAGTATGAGCAGGACAGCGAACACTGAAGCTTTCTTT. It translates to CASSMSRTANTEAFF. Full variable domain (rest looked up from reference TRBV19 and TRBJ1-1): DGGITQSPKYLFRKEGQNVTLSCEQNLNHDAMYWYRQDPGQGLRLIYYSQIVNDFQKGDIAEGYSVSREKKESFPLTVTSAQKNPTAFYLCASSMSRTANTEAFFGQGTRLTVV.

This clone was detected once. The chain combines TRBV6-1 with TRBJ2-3; D unresolved. Between the trimmed V and J ends, which lost 1 base and 1 base, there was a span of 12 bases. The length of the CDR3 is 16 residues. Germline loops: CDR1 MNHNS, CDR2 SASEGT. CDR3 protein: CASSEVRPTGTDTQYF. CDR3 sequence (DNA): TGTGCCAGCAGTGAAGTGCGTCCCACTGGCACAGATACGCAGTATTTT.

The chain uses TRBV15 and TRBJ1-3; possible D gene TRBD1, 6 bases. Looked up from germline, CDR1 is LNHNV and CDR2 is YYDKDF (reference sequence). The V gene lost 2 bases and the J gene lost 0 bases, with 14 bases spanning the gap. CDR3 length: 17 amino acids. The CDR3, as DNA: TGTGCCACCAGCAGACCGTGGGGGGCCGACTCTGGAAACACCATATATTTT. Translated, it gives CATSRPWGADSGNTIYF.

The chain recombines TRBV7-9 with TRBJ2-7; 7 bases map to TRBD1. This CDR3 spans 15 amino acids. After removal of 1 base from V and 0 bases from J, the junction contained 3 bases not matched to a gene. CDR1 and CDR2 from the germline V gene are SEHNR and FQNEAQ (reference sequence). The CDR3 sequence: CASSLGRDSSYEQYF. CDR3 in DNA: TGTGCCAGCAGCTTAGGTCGGGACAGCTCCTACGAGCAGTACTTC.

V usage is TRBV9 and J usage is TRBJ2-3; D gene unclear. The CDR3 sequence is 14 residues long. V shed 0 bases and J shed 4 bases, with 9 bases lying between them. Germline V gene data show CDR1 as SGDLS and CDR2 as YYNGEE. CDR3 sequence: CASSVVSRADTQYF. In DNA form, the CDR3 reads TGTGCCAGCAGCGTAGTCAGCCGGGCAGATACGCAGTATTTT. The full variable domain, rest sourced from reference TRBV9 and TRBJ2-3, is DSGVTQTPKHLITATGQRVTLRCSPRSGDLSVYWYQQSLDQGLQFLIQYYNGEERAKGNILERFSAQQFPDLHSELNLSSLELGDSALYFCASSVVSRADTQYFGPGTRLTVL.

This clone was counted only a few times. The V call is TRBV2, the J call TRBJ2-2, with D perhaps given as TRBD1 or TRBD2 (6 bases each). The CDR3 loop spans 14 amino acids. Trimming took off 6 bases at V and 3 bases at J, with 11 bases between the two ends. The germline V gene has CDR1 SNHLY and CDR2 FYNNEI. The CDR3 spells CASRRGRDTGELFF. The CDR3 nucleotides are TGTGCCAGCAGACGGGGGCGGGACACCGGGGAGCTGTTTTTT.

This chain connects TRBV2 to TRBJ2-1, with D hard to call. The CDR3 sequence is 12 residues long. Trimming shortened V by 6 bases and J by 5 bases, and 8 bases separated the two germline ends. Per the germline V gene, CDR1 is SNHLY and CDR2 is FYNNEI. CDR3 amino acids: CASRDDHNEQFF. The DNA of the CDR3 is TGTGCCAGCAGGGATGATCACAATGAGCAGTTCTTC.

The rearrangement joins TRBV30 to TRBJ2-5, with a possible D match to TRBD2 (5 bases). With 0 bases removed from V and 3 bases from J, the gap between germline ends came to 11 bases. CDR1 and CDR2 from the germline V gene are GTSNPN and SVGIG (reference sequence). This CDR3 comprises 14 residues. As DNA, the CDR3 is TGTGCCTGGAGTGTACCCAGCGGTAAAGAGACCCAGTACTTC. Amino acid sequence: CAWSVPSGKETQYF.

The chain recombines TRBV27 with TRBJ1-2; weak D call: TRBD1 (5 bases). Between the trimmed V and J ends, which lost 2 bases and 1 base, there was a span of 5 bases. Germline V gene sequence: CDR1 MNHEY, CDR2 SMNVEV (reference sequence). This CDR3 spans 13 amino acids. The CDR3 DNA follows: TGTGCCAGCAGTTTAGGGGGTAACTATGGCTACACCTTC. Its protein product is CASSLGGNYGYTF.

J is TRBJ2-7 and V is TRBV9, with D possibly TRBD1 on 6 matching bases. The germline V and J ends were trimmed by 0 bases and 0 bases, with 13 bases remaining between them. The germline gives CDR1 SGDLS, CDR2 YYNGEE. The CDR3 extends over 16 amino acids. The CDR3 reads CASSVVGAQHSYEQYV. DNA for the CDR3: TGTGCCAGCAGCGTAGTGGGGGCACAACACTCCTACGAGCAGTACGTC.

The gene calls are TRBV6-6 and TRBJ1-5, with unresolved D. In germline, CDR1 is MNHNY, CDR2 SVGAGI (reference sequence). V lost 4 bases and J 0 bases, leaving 13 bases between the germline ends. CDR3 length: 16 amino acids. Written as DNA, the CDR3 is TGTGCCAGCAGTTCTAGCAGCCTCTATAGCAATCAGCCCCAGCATTTT. Protein sequence: CASSSSSLYSNQPQHF.

The gene calls are TRBV9 and TRBJ2-3; D is unclear. Trimming took off 0 bases at V and 3 bases at J, with 5 bases between the two ends. CDR3 length: 13 amino acids. Germline V gives CDR1 SGDLS, CDR2 YYNGEE. The CDR3 DNA reads TGTGCCAGCAGCGTAGACCCGACAGATACGCAGTATTTT. This encodes CASSVDPTDTQYF.

This chain links TRBV11-2 with TRBJ1-5; D is possibly TRBD1 (6 bases). The CDR3 is made up of 13 amino acids. V was shortened by 5 bases and J by 9 bases, with 14 bases between the two germline ends. The germline V gene encodes CDR1 SGHAT and CDR2 FQNNGV. The CDR3 loop is CASSPTGGRPQHF. In nucleotides, the CDR3 is TGTGCCAGCAGCCCGACAGGTGGTCGGCCCCAGCATTTT. The whole variable domain, filled in from reference TRBV11-2 and TRBJ1-5, reads EAGVAQSPRYKIIEKRQSVAFWCNPISGHATLYWYQQILGQGPKLLIQFQNNGVVDDSQLPKDRFSAERLKGVDSTLKIQPAKLEDSAVYLCASSPTGGRPQHFGDGTRLSIL.